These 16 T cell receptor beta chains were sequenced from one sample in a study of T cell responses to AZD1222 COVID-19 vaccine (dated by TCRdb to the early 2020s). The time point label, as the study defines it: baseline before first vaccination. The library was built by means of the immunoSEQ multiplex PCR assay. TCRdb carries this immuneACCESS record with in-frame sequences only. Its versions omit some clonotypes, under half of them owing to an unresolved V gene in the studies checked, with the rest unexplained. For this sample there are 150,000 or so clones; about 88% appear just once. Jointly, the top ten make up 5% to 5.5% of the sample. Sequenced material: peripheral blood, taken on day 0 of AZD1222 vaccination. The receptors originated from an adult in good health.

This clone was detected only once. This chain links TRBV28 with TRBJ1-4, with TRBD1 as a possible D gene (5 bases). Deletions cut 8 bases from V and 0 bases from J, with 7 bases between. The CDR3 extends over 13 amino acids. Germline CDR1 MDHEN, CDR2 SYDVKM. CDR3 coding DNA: TGTGCCAGCCGGGGGGCAACTAATGAAAAACTGTTTTTT. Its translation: CASRGATNEKLFF.

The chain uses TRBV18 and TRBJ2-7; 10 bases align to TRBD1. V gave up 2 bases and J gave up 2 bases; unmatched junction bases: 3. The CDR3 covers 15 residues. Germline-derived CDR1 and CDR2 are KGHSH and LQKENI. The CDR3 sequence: CASSPGTGVTYEQYF. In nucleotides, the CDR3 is TGTGCCAGCTCACCAGGGACAGGGGTCACCTACGAGCAGTACTTC.

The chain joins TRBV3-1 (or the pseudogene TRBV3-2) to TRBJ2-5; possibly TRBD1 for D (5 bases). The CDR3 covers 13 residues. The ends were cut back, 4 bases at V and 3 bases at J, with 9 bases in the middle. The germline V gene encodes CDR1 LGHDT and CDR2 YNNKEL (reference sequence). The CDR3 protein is CASSRGGKETQYF. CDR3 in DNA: TGTGCCAGCAGCCGGGGCGGTAAAGAGACCCAGTACTTC.

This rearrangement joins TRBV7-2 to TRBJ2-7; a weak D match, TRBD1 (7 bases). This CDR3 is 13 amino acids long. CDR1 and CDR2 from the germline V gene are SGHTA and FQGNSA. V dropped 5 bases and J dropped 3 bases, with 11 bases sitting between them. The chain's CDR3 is CASSKQGGYEQYF. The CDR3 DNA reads TGTGCCAGCAGCAAGCAGGGGGGCTACGAGCAGTACTTC.

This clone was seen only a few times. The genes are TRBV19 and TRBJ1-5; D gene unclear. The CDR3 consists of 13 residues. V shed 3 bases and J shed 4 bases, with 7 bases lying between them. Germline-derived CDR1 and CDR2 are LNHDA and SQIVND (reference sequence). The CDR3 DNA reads TGTGCCAGTAGTATCAGGCATAATCAGCCCCAGCATTTT. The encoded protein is CASSIRHNQPQHF.

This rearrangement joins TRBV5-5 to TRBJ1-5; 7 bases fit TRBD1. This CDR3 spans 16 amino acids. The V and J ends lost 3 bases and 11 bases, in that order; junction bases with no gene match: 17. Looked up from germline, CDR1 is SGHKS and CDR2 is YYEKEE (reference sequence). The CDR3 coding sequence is TGTGCCAGCAGCTCATTGACAGGGAGCGGTCTATCAGCCCAGCATTTT. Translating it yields CASSSLTGSGLSAQHF.

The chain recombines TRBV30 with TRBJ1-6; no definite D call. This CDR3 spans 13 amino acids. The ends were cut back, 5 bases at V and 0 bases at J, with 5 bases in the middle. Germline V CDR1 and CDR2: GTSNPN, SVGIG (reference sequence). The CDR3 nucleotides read TGTGCCTGGGAGAGCTCCTATAATTCACCCCTCCACTTT. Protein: CAWESSYNSPLHF.

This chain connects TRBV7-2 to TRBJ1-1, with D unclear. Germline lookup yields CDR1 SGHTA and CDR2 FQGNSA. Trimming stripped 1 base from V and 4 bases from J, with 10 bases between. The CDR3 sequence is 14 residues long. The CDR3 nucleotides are TGTGCCAGCAGCTTAGATCGGGCAATCACTGAAGCTTTCTTT. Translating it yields CASSLDRAITEAFF.

CDR3 protein: CASRREIRSPLHF. In DNA form, the CDR3 reads TGCGCCAGCAGAAGGGAAATTCGGTCACCCCTCCACTTT. The V and J genes are TRBV10-2 and TRBJ1-6, with no clear D. Trimming left V 6 bases short and J 10 bases short, with 13 bases between. The CDR3 is 13 residues long. Germline assignment: CDR1 WSHSY and CDR2 SAAADI.

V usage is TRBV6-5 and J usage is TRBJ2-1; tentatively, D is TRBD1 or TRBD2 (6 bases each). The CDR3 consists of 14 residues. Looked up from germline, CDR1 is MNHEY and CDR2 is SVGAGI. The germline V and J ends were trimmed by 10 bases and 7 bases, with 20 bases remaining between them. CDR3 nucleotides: TGTGCCACAGCAGGACGGGGGCGTCTGAATGAGCAGTTCTTC. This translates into CATAGRGRLNEQFF.

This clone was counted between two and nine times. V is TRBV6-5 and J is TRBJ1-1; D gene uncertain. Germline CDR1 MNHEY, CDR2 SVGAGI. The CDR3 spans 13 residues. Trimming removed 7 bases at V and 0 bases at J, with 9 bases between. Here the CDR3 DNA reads TGTGCCAGCAAACGGGCCGTGAACACTGAAGCTTTCTTT. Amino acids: CASKRAVNTEAFF.

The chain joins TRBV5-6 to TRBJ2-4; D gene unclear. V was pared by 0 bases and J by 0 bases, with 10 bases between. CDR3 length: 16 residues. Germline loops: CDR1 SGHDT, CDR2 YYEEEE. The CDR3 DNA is TGTGCCAGCAGCTTGGGGGGTCCCCTAGCCAAAAACATTCAGTACTTC. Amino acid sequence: CASSLGGPLAKNIQYF.

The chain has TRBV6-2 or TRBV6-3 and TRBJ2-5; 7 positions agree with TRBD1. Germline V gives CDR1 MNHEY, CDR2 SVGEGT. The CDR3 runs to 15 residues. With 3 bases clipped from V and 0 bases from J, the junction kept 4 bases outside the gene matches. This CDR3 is CASSYGTVYQETQYF. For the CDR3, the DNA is TGTGCCAGCAGTTATGGGACAGTCTACCAAGAGACCCAGTACTTC.

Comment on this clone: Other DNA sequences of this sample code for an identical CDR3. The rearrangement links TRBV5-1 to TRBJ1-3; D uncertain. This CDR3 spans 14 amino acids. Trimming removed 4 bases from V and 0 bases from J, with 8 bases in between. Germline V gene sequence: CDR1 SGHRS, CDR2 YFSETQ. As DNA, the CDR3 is TGCGCCAGCAGCCTAGGCGGCTCTGGAAACACCATATATTTT. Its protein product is CASSLGGSGNTIYF.

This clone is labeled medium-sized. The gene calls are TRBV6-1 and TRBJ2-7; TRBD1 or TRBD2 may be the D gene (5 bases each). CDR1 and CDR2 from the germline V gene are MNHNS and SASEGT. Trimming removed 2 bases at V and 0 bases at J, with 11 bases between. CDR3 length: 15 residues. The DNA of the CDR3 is TGTGCCAGCAGTGAATGGGGGATCAACTCCTACGAGCAGTACTTC. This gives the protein CASSEWGINSYEQYF.

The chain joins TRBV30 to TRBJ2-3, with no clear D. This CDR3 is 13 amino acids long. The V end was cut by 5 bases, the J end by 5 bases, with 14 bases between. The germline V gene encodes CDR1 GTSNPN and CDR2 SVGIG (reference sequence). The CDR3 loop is CAWGRVYKDTQYF. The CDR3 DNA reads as TGTGCCTGGGGACGAGTTTACAAAGATACGCAGTATTTT. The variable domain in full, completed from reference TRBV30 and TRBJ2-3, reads SQTIHQWPATLVQPVGSPLSLECTVEGTSNPNLYWYRQAAGRGLQLLFYSVGIGQISSEVPQNLSASRPQDRQFILSSKKLLLSDSGFYLCAWGRVYKDTQYFGPGTRLTVL.